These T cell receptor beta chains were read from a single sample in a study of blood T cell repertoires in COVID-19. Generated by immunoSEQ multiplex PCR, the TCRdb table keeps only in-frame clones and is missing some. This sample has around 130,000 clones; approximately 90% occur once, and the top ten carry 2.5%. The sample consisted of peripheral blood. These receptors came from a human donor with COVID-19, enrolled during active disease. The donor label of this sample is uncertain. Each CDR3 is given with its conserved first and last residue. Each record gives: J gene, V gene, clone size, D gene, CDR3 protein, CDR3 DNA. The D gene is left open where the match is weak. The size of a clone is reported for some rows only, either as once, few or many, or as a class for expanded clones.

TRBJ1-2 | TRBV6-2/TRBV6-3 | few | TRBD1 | CASSYGTAEGENYGYTF | TGTGCCAGCAGTTATGGGACAGCGGAAGGGGAGAACTATGGCTACACCTTC
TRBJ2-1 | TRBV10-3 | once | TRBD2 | CAISLTSGAPDYNEQFF | TGTGCCATCAGCCTGACTAGCGGAGCGCCCGACTACAATGAGCAGTTCTTC
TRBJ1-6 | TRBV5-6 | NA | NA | CASSFGRGWNNSPLHF | TGTGCCAGCAGCTTTGGAAGGGGGTGGAATAATTCACCCCTCCACTTT
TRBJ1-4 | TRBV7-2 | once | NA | CASSLGFHPGGGEKLFF | TGTGCCAGCAGCTTAGGATTTCATCCGGGAGGTGGGGAAAAACTGTTTTTT
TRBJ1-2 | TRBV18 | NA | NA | CASSPPGGFDYGYTF | TGTGCCAGCTCACCACCGGGGGGTTTCGACTATGGCTACACCTTC
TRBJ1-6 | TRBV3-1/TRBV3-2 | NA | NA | CASSQVYGGNSPLHF | TGTGCCAGCAGCCAAGTGTATGGGGGCAACTCACCCCTCCACTTT
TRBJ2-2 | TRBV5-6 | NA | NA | CASSPDYANTGELFF | TGTGCCAGCAGCCCAGACTACGCGAACACCGGGGAGCTGTTTTTT
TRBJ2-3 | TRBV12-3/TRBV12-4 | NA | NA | CASSSRAGTQYF | TGTGCCAGCAGTTCGAGGGCGGGTACGCAGTATTTT
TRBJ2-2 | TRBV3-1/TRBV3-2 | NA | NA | CASSRAGRDGELFF | TGTGCCAGCAGTCGAGCCGGTCGGGACGGGGAGCTGTTTTTT
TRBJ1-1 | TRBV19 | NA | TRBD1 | CASKTGGTLNTEAFF | TGTGCCAGTAAGACAGGGGGGACACTGAACACTGAAGCTTTCTTT
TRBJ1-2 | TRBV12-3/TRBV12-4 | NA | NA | CASSLDRVGGYTF | TGTGCCAGCAGTTTAGACAGGGTGGGTGGCTACACCTTC
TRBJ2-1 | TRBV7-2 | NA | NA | CASSLTGYDGGEQFF | TGTGCCAGCAGCTTAACAGGTTATGACGGGGGTGAGCAGTTCTTC
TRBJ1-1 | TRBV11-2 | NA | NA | CASSPFRDWNTEAFF | TGTGCCAGCAGTCCGTTCCGGGACTGGAACACTGAAGCTTTCTTT
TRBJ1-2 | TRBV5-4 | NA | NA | CASSPGGQSLSYGYTF | TGTGCCAGCAGCCCCGGAGGACAGAGCCTGAGCTATGGCTACACCTTC
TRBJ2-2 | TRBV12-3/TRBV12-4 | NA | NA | CASRDTGELFF | TGTGCCTCCAGGGACACCGGGGAGCTGTTTTTT
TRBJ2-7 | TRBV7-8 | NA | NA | CASSLDTAGTSYEQYF | TGTGCCAGCAGCTTAGATACGGCAGGCACCTCCTACGAGCAGTACTTC
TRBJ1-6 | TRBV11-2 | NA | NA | CASSSAGYNSPLHF | TGTGCCAGCAGCTCTGCAGGCTATAATTCACCCCTCCACTTT
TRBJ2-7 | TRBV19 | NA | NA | CASSDSTYEQYF | TGTGCCAGCTCGGACAGTACCTACGAGCAGTACTTC
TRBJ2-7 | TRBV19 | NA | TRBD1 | CASRLRDRGYEQYF | TGTGCCAGTAGGCTACGGGACAGGGGCTACGAGCAGTACTTC
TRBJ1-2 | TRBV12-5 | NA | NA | CASGLEAGGYTF | TGTGCTAGTGGTTTGGAGGCGGGGGGCTACACCTTC
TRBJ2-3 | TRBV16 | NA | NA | CASSQSYRTDTQYF | TGTGCCAGCAGCCAATCTTACCGGACAGATACGCAGTATTTT
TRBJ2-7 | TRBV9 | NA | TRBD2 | CASSGTSGGQYEQYF | TGTGCCAGCAGCGGGACTAGCGGGGGGCAGTACGAGCAGTACTTC
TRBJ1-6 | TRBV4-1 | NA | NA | CASSRPENQASLHF | TGCGCCAGCAGCCGCCCAGAAAACCAGGCCTCCCTCCACTTT
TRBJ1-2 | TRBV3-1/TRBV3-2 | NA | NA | CASSQGGGRYGYTF | TGTGCCAGCAGCCAGGGTGGGGGCCGCTATGGCTACACCTTC
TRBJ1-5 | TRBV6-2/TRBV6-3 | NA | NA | CASSSWGVSNQPQHF | TGTGCCAGCAGTTCCTGGGGAGTGAGCAATCAGCCCCAGCATTTT
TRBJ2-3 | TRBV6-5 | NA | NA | CASTHEGVGTQYF | TGTGCCAGCACTCATGAGGGGGTGGGTACGCAGTATTTT
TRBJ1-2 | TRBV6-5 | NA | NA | CASSYSTNLGSGYTF | TGTGCCAGCAGTTACTCGACAAATTTGGGCAGTGGCTACACCTTC
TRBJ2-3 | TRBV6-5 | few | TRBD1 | CASSFGQGNTDTQYF | TGTGCCAGCAGTTTCGGACAGGGTAACACAGATACGCAGTATTTT
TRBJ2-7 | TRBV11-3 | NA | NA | CASSLRGYEQYF | TGTGCCAGCAGCCTTAGGGGCTACGAGCAGTACTTC
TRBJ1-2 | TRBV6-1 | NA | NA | CASSEAAHTRSAGEGYTF | TGTGCCAGCAGTGAAGCGGCCCACACACGGTCGGCAGGGGAAGGCTACACCTTC
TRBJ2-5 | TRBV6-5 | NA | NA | CASSYSTAVQETQYF | TGTGCCAGCAGTTACTCGACGGCGGTACAAGAGACCCAGTACTTC
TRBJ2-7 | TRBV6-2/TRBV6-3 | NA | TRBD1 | CASSFFGTGYEQYF | TGTGCCAGCAGTTTCTTCGGGACAGGGTACGAGCAGTACTTC
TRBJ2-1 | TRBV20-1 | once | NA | CSASPDSEQFF | TGCAGTGCTTCCCCCGACAGCGAGCAGTTCTTC
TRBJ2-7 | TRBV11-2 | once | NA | CASSLAGNEQYF | TGTGCCAGCAGCTTAGCAGGGAATGAGCAGTACTTC
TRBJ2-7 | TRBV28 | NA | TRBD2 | CASSSPSGSHPYEQYF | TGTGCCAGCAGTTCCCCAAGCGGGAGTCATCCCTACGAGCAGTACTTC
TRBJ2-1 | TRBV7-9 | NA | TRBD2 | CASSWASGGAWDEQFF | TGTGCCAGCAGCTGGGCTAGCGGGGGGGCCTGGGATGAGCAGTTCTTC
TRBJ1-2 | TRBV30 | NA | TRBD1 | CAWSVGTGGADGYTF | TGTGCCTGGAGTGTAGGGACAGGGGGCGCGGATGGCTACACCTTC
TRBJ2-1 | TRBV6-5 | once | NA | CASRNTGSSYNEQFF | TGTGCCAGCAGGAACACAGGGAGCTCCTACAATGAGCAGTTCTTC
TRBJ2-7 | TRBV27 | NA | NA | CASSSAKSSYEQYF | TGTGCCAGCAGTTCTGCGAAGAGCTCCTACGAGCAGTACTTC
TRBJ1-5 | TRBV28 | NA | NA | CASNPRETEANF | TGTGCCAGCAACCCCAGAGAGACAGAGGCAAATTTT
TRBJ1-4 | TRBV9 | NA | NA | CASSVSPSGEKLFF | TGTGCCAGCAGCGTGAGTCCCAGCGGTGAAAAACTGTTTTTT
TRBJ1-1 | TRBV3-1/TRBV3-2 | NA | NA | CASSSRLDRNTEAFF | TGTGCCAGCAGCTCCCGCTTGGACAGGAACACTGAAGCTTTCTTT